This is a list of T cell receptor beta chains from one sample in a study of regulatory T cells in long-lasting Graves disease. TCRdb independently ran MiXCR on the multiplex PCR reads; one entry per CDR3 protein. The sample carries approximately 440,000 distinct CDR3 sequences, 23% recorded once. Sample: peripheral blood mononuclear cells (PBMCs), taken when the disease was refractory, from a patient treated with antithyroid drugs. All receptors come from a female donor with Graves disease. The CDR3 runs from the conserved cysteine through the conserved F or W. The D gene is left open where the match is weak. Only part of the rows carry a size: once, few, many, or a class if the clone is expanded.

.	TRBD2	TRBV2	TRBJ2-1	TGTGCCAGCAGGATAGCGGGAGGGCCCAACAATGAGCAGTTCTTC	CASRIAGGPNNEQFF
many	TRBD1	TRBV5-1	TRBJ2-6	TGCGCCAGCAGCCAGGGGGACAGGGAATCCTCTGGGGCCAACGTCCTGACTTTC	CASSQGDRESSGANVLTF
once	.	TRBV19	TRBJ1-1	TGTGCCAGTAGCCTTTTTAGGGGGGTGAACACTGAAGCTTTCTTT	CASSLFRGVNTEAFF
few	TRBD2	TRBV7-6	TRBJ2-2	TGTGCCAGCAGCTCAGGGACTAGCGTAAACACCGGGGAGCTGTTTTTT	CASSSGTSVNTGELFF
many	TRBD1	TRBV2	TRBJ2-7	TGTGCCAGCAGTGGGGACCGGGACAGACCCTACGAGCAGTACTTC	CASSGDRDRPYEQYF
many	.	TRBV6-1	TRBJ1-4	TGTGCCAGCAGTCTCGGTCTTAGGGGGGATGAAAAACTGTTTTTT	CASSLGLRGDEKLFF
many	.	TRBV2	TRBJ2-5	TGTGCCAGCAGTGATGGCGCAGGGATGGAGACCCAGTACTTC	CASSDGAGMETQYF
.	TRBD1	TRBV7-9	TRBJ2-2	TGTGCCAGCAGTTATCAACAGGGGGGATCGAACACCGGGGAGCTGTTTTTT	CASSYQQGGSNTGELFF
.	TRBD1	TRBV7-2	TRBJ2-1	TGTGCCAGCAGCTCACAGGGGATTGAGCAGTTCTTC	CASSSQGIEQFF
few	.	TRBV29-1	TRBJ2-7	TGCAGCGTTAAATTCAACTCCTACGAGCAGTACTTC	CSVKFNSYEQYF
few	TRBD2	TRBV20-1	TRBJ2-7	TGCAGTGCTAGAGATCAGCAGCGGGGAGGGGACGAGCAGTACTTC	CSARDQQRGGDEQYF
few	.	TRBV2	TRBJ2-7	TGTGCCAGCAGCACCGGACAGTATTTACCGGTGCAGTACTTC	CASSTGQYLPVQYF
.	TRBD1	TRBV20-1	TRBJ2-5	TGCAGTGCTAGAGATGGACAGGGGGCTGGGGAGACCCAGTACTTC	CSARDGQGAGETQYF
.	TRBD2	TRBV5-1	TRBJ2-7	TGCGCCAGCAGCTTGGGCCTAACTAGCGGGAGCGGCTACGAGCAGTACTTC	CASSLGLTSGSGYEQYF
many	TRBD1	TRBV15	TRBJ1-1	TGTGCCACCAGCAGGAATGCCGGGACAGGGGGGAATAGAGCTGAAGCTTTCTTT	CATSRNAGTGGNRAEAFF
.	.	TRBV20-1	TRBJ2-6	TGCAGTGCCCGCACCTCTGGGGCCAACGTCCTGACTTTC	CSARTSGANVLTF
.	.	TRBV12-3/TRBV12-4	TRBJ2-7	TGTGCCAGCAGTTTGCAGGGGCGAACCCACGAGCAGTACTTC	CASSLQGRTHEQYF
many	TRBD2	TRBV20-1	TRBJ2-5	TGCAGTGTCCCCCTAGCGGCCTCAGAGACCCAGTACTTC	CSVPLAASETQYF
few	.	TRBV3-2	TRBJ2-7	TGTGCCAGCAGCCCCCGCCTGGAGGGTGCGCCGAGCTCCTACGAGCAGTACTTC	CASSPRLEGAPSSYEQYF
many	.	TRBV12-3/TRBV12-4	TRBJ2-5	TGTGCCAGCAGTTTAATGAAGACCCAGTACTTC	CASSLMKTQYF
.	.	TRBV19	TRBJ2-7	TGTGCCAGTAGTATTATGGGACAATCCCACGAGCAGTACTTC	CASSIMGQSHEQYF
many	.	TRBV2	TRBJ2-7	TGTGCCAGCAGTGAAATTTTGACAGGAGGGTACGAGCAGTACTTC	CASSEILTGGYEQYF
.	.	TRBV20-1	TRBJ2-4	TGCAGTGCCGCCCCCCCGGTTGCCAAAAACATTCAGTACTTC	CSAAPPVAKNIQYF
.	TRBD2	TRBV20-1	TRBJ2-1	TGCAGTGCTTTTCGACCGGGACTAGCGAACCGGTACAATGAGCAGTTCTTC	CSAFRPGLANRYNEQFF
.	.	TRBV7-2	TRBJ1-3	TGTGCCAGCAGCTTAGGACTCCAGACCTACTCTGGAAACACCATATATTTT	CASSLGLQTYSGNTIYF
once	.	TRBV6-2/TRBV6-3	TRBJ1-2	TGTGCCAGCAGTTACCTTGGCGGCGAAGTGGATGGCTACACCTTC	CASSYLGGEVDGYTF
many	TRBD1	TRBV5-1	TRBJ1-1	TGCGCCAGCAGCTCGGCGCAGGGGGCGAGGGCTTTCTTT	CASSSAQGARAFF
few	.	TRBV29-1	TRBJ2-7	TGCAGCGTTGGCAACTACGGGGTTTACGAGCAGTACTTC	CSVGNYGVYEQYF
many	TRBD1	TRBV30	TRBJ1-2	TGTGCCTGGAGTGGACAGGGTCACGGCTACACCTTC	CAWSGQGHGYTF
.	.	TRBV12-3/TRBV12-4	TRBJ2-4	TGTGCCAGCAGTTTAAGGGGTGGAGGCCCGGGAAACATTCAGTACTTC	CASSLRGGGPGNIQYF